This T cell receptor (beta chain) was sequenced in a study of blood T cell repertoires in COVID-19. Study context: The origin of the acute and convalescent COVID-19 samples was the United States, Italy and Spain. T cells, B-cell-depleted T cells, or PBMCs supplied cDNA or gDNA.

Generated by immunoSEQ multiplex PCR, the TCRdb table keeps only in-frame clones and is missing some. The data show hundreds of thousands of clones, around 90% seen once. This CDR3 spans 13 amino acids. Germline CDR1 reads SGHNT; CDR2 reads YYREEE (reference sequence). Trimming pared 4 bases from V and 6 bases from J, leaving 14 bases between. Participant-reported clinical history was the basis for cohort assignment. The specimen was PBMCs or T cells enriched from blood (not recorded which). The V and J genes are TRBV5-4 and TRBJ2-7; D unclear. This clonotype was sampled from a young woman with acute COVID-19. DNA for the CDR3: TGTGCCAGCAGCCCACCCCAGGTTAGCGAGCAGTACTTC. This translates into CASSPPQVSEQYF.